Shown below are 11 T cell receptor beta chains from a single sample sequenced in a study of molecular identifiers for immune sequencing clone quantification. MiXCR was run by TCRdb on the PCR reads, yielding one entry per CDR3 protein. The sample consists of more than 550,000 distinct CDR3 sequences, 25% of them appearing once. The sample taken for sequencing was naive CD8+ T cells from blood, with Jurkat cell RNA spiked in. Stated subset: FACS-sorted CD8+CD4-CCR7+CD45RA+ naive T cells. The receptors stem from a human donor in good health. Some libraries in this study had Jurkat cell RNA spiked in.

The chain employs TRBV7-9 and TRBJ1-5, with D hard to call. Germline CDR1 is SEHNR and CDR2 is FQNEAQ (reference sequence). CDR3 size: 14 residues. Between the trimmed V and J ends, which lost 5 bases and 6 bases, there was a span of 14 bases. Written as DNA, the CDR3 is TGTGCCAGCAGCGGGATCGGGCTAGGTCAGCCCCAGCATTTT. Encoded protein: CASSGIGLGQPQHF.

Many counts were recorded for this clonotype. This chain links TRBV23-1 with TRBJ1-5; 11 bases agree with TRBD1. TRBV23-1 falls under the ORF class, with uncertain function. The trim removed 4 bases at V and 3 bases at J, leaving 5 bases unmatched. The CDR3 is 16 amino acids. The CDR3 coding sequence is TGCGCCAGCAGTCCGTCGGACAGGGGGCCCAATCAGCCCCAGCATTTT. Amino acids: CASSPSDRGPNQPQHF.

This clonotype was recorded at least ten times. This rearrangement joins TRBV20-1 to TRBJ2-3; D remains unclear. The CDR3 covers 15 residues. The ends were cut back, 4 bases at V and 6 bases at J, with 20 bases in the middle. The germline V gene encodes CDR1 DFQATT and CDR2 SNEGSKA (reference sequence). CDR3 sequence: CSATPQGRLSDTQYF. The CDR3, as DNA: TGCAGTGCTACCCCACAAGGGCGGTTGTCGGATACGCAGTATTTT.

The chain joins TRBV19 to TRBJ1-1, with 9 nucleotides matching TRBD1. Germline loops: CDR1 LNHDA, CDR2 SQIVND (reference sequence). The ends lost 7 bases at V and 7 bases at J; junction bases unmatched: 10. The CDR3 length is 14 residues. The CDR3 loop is CASMGQGLNLEAFF. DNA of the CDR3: TGTGCCAGTATGGGACAGGGACTTAATCTTGAAGCTTTCTTT.

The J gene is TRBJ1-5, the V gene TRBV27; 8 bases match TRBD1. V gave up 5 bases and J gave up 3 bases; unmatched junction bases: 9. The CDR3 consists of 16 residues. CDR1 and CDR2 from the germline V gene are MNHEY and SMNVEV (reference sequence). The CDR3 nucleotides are TGTGCCAGCAGTCCCCTGACAGGGGTCCTCAATCAGCCCCAGCATTTT. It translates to CASSPLTGVLNQPQHF.

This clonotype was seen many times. The CDR3 region is CASSEQGGKDTDTQYF. DNA for the CDR3: TGTGCCAGCAGTGAGCAGGGGGGAAAAGACACAGATACGCAGTATTTT. The chain employs TRBV2 and TRBJ2-3; perhaps TRBD1 as D (7 bases). The V gene's germline CDR1 is SNHLY and CDR2 FYNNEI. Between the trimmed V and J ends, which lost 3 bases and 2 bases, there was a span of 15 bases. The CDR3 contains 16 residues.

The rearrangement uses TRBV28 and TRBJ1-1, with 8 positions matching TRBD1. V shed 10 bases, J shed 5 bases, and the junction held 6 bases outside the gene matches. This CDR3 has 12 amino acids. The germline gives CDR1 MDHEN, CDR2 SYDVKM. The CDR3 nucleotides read TGTGCCACTGCGACAGGGGATACTGAAGCTTTCTTT. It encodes CATATGDTEAFF.

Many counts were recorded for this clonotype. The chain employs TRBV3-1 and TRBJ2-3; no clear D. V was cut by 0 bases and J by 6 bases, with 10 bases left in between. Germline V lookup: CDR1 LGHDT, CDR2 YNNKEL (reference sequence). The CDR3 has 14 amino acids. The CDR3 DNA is TGTGCCAGCAGCCAAGATCTCCGGTTGGATACGCAGTATTTT. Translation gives CASSQDLRLDTQYF.

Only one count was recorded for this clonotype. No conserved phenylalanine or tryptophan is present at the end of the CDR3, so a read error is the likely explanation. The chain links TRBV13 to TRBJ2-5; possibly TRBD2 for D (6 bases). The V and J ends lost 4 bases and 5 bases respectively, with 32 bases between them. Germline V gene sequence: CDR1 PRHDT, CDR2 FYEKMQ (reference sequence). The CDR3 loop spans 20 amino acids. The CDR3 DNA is TGTGCCAGCAGCTCAAGCCTTAAAAGGACTACTAAATATACCCCGGAGACCCAGTACTAC. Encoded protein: CASSSSLKRTTKYTPETQYY.

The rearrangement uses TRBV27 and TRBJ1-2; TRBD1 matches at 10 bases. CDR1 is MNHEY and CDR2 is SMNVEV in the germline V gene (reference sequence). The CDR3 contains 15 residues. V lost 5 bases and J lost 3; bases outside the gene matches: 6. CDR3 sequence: CASSTTGGADYGYTF. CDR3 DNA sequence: TGTGCCAGCAGTACGACAGGGGGCGCCGACTATGGCTACACCTTC.

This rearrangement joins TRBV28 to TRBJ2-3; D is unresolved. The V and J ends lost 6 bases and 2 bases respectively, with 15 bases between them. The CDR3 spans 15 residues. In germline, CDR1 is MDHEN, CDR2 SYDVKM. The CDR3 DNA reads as TGTGCCAGCAGGTTCTATAAGATTAACACAGATACGCAGTATTTT. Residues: CASRFYKINTDTQYF. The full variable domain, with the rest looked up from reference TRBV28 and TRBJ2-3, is DVKVTQSSRYLVKRTGEKVFLECVQDMDHENMFWYRQDPGLGLRLIYFSYDVKMKEKGDIPEGYSVSREKKERFSLILESASTNQTSMYLCASRFYKINTDTQYFGPGTRLTVL.